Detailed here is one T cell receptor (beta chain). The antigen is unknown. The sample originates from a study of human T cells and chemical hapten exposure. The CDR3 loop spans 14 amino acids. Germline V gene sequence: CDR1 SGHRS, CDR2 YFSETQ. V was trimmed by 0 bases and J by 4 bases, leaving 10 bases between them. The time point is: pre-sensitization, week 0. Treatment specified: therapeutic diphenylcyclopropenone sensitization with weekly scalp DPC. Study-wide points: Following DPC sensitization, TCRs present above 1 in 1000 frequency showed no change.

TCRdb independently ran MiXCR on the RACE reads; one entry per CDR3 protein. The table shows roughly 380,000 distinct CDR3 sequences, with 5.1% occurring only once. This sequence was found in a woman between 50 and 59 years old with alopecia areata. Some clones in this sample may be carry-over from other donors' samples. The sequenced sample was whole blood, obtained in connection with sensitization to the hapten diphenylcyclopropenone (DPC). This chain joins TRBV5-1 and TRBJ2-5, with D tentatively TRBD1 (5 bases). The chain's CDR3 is CASSLGQPRETQYF. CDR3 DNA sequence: TGCGCCAGCAGCTTGGGACAGCCCCGAGAGACCCAGTACTTC.